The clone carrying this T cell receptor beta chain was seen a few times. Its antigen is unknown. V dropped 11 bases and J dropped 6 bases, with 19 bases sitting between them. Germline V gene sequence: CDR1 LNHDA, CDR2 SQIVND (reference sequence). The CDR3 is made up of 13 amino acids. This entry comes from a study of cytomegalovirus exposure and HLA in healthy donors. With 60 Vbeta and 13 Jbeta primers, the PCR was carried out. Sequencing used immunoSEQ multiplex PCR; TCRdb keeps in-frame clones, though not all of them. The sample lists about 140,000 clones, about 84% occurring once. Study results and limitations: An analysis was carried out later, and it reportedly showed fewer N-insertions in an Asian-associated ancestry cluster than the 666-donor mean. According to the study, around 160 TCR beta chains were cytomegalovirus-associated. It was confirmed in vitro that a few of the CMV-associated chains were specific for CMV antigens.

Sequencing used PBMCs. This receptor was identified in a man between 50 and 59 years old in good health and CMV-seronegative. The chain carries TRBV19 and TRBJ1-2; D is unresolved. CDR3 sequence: CAVGGNTGHGYTF. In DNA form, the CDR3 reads TGTGCCGTCGGCGGGAATACGGGCCATGGCTACACCTTC.